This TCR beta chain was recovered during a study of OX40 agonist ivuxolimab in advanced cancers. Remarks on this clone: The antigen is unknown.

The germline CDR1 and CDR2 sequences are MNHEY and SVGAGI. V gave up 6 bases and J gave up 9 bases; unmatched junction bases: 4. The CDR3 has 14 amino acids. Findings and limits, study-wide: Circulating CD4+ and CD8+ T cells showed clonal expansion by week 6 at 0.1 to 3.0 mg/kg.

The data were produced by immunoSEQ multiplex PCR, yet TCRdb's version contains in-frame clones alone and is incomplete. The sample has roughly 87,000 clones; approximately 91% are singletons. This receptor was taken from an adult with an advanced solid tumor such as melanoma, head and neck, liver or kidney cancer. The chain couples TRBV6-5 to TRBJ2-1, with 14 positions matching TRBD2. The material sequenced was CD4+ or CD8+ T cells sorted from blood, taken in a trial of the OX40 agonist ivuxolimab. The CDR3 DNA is TGTGCCAGCAGCCCGGGACTAGCGGGAGCTGAGCAGTTCTTC. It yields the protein CASSPGLAGAEQFF.